These 14 T cell receptor beta chains were all obtained from the same sample, sequenced in a study of blood T cell repertoires in COVID-19. Sequencing used immunoSEQ multiplex PCR; TCRdb keeps in-frame clones, though not all of them. The data show under 150,000 clones, with roughly 90% seen just once and roughly 2.2% held by the top ten. The specimen was PBMCs or T cells enriched from blood (not recorded which). Receptors originate from a woman between 50 and 59 years old who had recovered from COVID-19.

V is TRBV19 and J is TRBJ1-5; 9 bases match TRBD1. Germline trimming cut 6 bases from V and 2 bases from J; bases unmatched to any gene: 5. CDR3 length equals 15 residues. CDR1 and CDR2 (germline): LNHDA, SQIVND (reference sequence). The CDR3 nucleotides are TGTGCCAGTAGCGCGGACAGGGGCGGCAATCAGCCCCAGCATTTT. Its translation is CASSADRGGNQPQHF. Based on the CDR3 plus reference TRBV19 and TRBJ1-5, the full variable domain is DGGITQSPKYLFRKEGQNVTLSCEQNLNHDAMYWYRQDPGQGLRLIYYSQIVNDFQKGDIAEGYSVSREKKESFPLTVTSAQKNPTAFYLCASSADRGGNQPQHFGDGTRLSIL.

The sample holds one count of this clone. Here the CDR3 reads CASSFATGGFNEQFF. CDR3 bases: TGTGCCAGCAGTTTCGCGACAGGGGGTTTCAATGAGCAGTTCTTC. The chain couples TRBV27 to TRBJ2-1; 9 nucleotides agree with TRBD1. Looked up from germline, CDR1 is MNHEY and CDR2 is SMNVEV (reference sequence). CDR3 length: 15 amino acids. The trim removed 3 bases at V and 6 bases at J, leaving 6 bases unmatched.

The chain employs TRBV6-1 and TRBJ1-6; 10 nucleotides match TRBD1. Losses at the gene ends were 2 bases for V and 6 bases for J; bases not matched to a gene: 4. There are 16 residues in the CDR3. Germline V lookup: CDR1 MNHNS, CDR2 SASEGT. This CDR3 reads CASSEPGQGINSPLHF. DNA for the CDR3: TGTGCCAGCAGTGAACCGGGACAGGGGATTAATTCACCCCTCCACTTT.

The CDR3 DNA reads as TGTGCCATCAGTGACGGTCAACCCTACAATGAGCAGTTCTTC. This sequence encodes CAISDGQPYNEQFF. This sequence joins TRBV10-3 and TRBJ2-1; D call uncertain. V was trimmed by 3 bases and J by 2 bases, leaving 8 bases between them. Germline V gene data show CDR1 as ENHRY and CDR2 as SYGVKD. The CDR3 covers 14 residues.

The chain recombines TRBV9 with TRBJ2-7; tentative D call: TRBD1 (5 bases). Germline assignment: CDR1 SGDLS and CDR2 YYNGEE. Trimming removed 0 bases from V and 3 bases from J, with 10 bases in between. The CDR3 extends over 14 amino acids. The CDR3 spells CASSVGQWGYEQYF. The DNA of the CDR3 is TGTGCCAGCAGCGTAGGACAGTGGGGCTACGAGCAGTACTTC. The full variable domain, in which reference TRBV9 and TRBJ2-7 provide the parts outside the CDR3, is DSGVTQTPKHLITATGQRVTLRCSPRSGDLSVYWYQQSLDQGLQFLIQYYNGEERAKGNILERFSAQQFPDLHSELNLSSLELGDSALYFCASSVGQWGYEQYFGPGTRLTVT.

J is TRBJ1-5 and V is TRBV10-1; 8 bases map to TRBD1. Trimming at V came to 10 bases and at J to 4 bases, leaving 30 bases not matched to a gene. CDR3 size: 21 residues. Germline CDR1 and CDR2: WNHNN and SYGVQD (reference sequence). The CDR3 coding sequence is TGCGCCAACTTCGGACAGGGCCCACATCCTCGGGCCATCAGCATAAATCAGCCCCAGCATTTT. This translates into CANFGQGPHPRAISINQPQHF.

This rearrangement joins TRBV29-1 to TRBJ1-2, with D perhaps matching TRBD1 (5 bases). The V gene lost 0 bases and the J gene lost 8 bases, with 13 bases spanning the gap. This CDR3 is 13 amino acids long. Looked up from germline, CDR1 is SQVTM and CDR2 is ANQGSEA. The CDR3, as DNA: TGCAGCGTTGAAGATCTTGGGGGGAAAGGCTACACCTTC. This gives the protein CSVEDLGGKGYTF.

V usage is TRBV7-9 and J usage is TRBJ1-1; possibly TRBD1 for D (6 bases). Germline V gene lookup returns CDR1 SEHNR and CDR2 FQNEAQ (reference sequence). Between the trimmed V and J ends, which lost 1 base and 6 bases, there was a span of 15 bases. This CDR3 region has 15 residues. The CDR3 DNA follows: TGTGCCAGCAGCTTAGAGGGGGTAAGCTTCTCTGAAGCTTTCTTT. Protein product: CASSLEGVSFSEAFF.

The gene calls are TRBV7-2 and TRBJ2-7; TRBD2 might be the D (5 bases). This CDR3 comprises 13 residues. Germline CDR1 reads SGHTA; CDR2 reads FQGNSA. Between the trimmed V and J ends, which lost 5 bases and 5 bases, there was a span of 13 bases. This chain's CDR3 is CASSRGRRDEQYF. CDR3 nucleotide sequence: TGTGCCAGCAGCCGGGGTCGTCGGGACGAGCAGTACTTC.

About this clone: This same CDR3 is encoded by further DNA sequences in the sample. V gene TRBV12-3 or TRBV12-4 combines with J gene TRBJ1-2, with D unresolved. Trimming took 5 bases from V and 4 from J, leaving 5 bases between them. CDR3 length equals 11 residues. In DNA, the CDR3 is TGTGCCAGCAGTACGGGCTATGGCTACACCTTC. It yields the protein CASSTGYGYTF.

This chain links TRBV9 with TRBJ2-7; 7 nucleotides align to TRBD1. The germline V gene has CDR1 SGDLS and CDR2 YYNGEE. V shed 4 bases and J 0 bases; nucleotides not matched to a gene: 7. This CDR3 contains 15 residues. DNA for the CDR3: TGTGCCAGCAGCAAGAGGGACAGTAGCTCCTACGAGCAGTACTTC. Encoded protein: CASSKRDSSSYEQYF.

The chain combines TRBV7-9 with TRBJ2-3, with 11 bases aligning to TRBD2. Germline CDR1 reads SEHNR; CDR2 reads FQNEAQ (reference sequence). The CDR3 is 18 residues long. Trimming removed 5 bases from V and 1 base from J; junction bases left unmatched: 11. CDR3 residues: CASSTLAGGFGRTDTQYF. CDR3 DNA sequence: TGTGCCAGCAGCACCCTAGCGGGGGGCTTCGGTCGCACAGATACGCAGTATTTT.

This clone was counted a single time. The gene calls are TRBV11-2 and TRBJ2-2; no clear D gene. From germline, CDR1 is SGHAT and CDR2 FQNNGV. V lost 0 bases to trimming and J lost 1 base, with 3 bases between them. The CDR3 length is 14 residues. CDR3 region: CASSLDRNTGELFF. As DNA, the CDR3 is TGTGCCAGCAGCTTAGACAGGAACACCGGGGAGCTGTTTTTT.

V gene TRBV6-5 combines with J gene TRBJ2-7; D remains unclear. The germline V gene has CDR1 MNHEY and CDR2 SVGAGI. The CDR3 sequence is 13 residues long. Trimming removed 0 bases at V and 4 bases at J, with 7 bases between. The chain's CDR3 is CASSYSEEYEQYF. Written as DNA, the CDR3 is TGTGCCAGCAGTTACTCAGAGGAGTACGAGCAGTACTTC.